The text below deals with one T cell receptor (beta chain). This sample stems from a study of cytomegalovirus exposure and HLA in healthy donors. PCR involved 60 Vbeta and 13 Jbeta primers. TCRdb's table, derived via immunoSEQ multiplex PCR, lists solely in-frame clones and lacks some. The table shows about 77,000 clones, with roughly four fifths occurring only once. The CDR3 extends over 15 amino acids. The V gene's germline CDR1 is LGHNA and CDR2 YSLEER. Trimming stripped 0 bases from V and 3 bases from J, with 9 bases between. The sequence derives from a man in his forties or fifties in good health and CMV-seronegative. The chain combines TRBV4-3 with TRBJ2-1; D remains ambiguous. Source material: PBMCs. The CDR3 region has the DNA TGCGCCAGCAGCCAAGAACCAGCGCGCTACAATGAGCAGTTCTTC. Protein product: CASSQEPARYNEQFF.